The following is a T cell receptor (beta chain) sequence with its context. Its antigen is not yet known. No base quality values were provided; no much bigger clone lies one nucleotide off. From its cysteine to its phenylalanine, the CDR3 spans 15 amino acids. Just the 45-base CDR3 DNA is kept, in frame starting at base 1. Per the germline V gene, MDHEN is the CDR1 and SYDVKM is the CDR2. Unmatched junction bases come to 11, with V trimmed by 4 bases and J by 7 bases. These data belong to a study of blood T cell repertoires in COVID-19 (dated by TCRdb to 2018 to 2020). Notes on the research overall: Collaborator samples came from the United States, Italy and Spain and covered acute and convalescent phases of COVID-19. A de-identified subject ID, COVID-19 status, age in years and sex were almost always included in the sample metadata. A freely available public database, intended as a resource for researchers studying the immune response to SARS-CoV-2, is where the repertoires were released. The prospective study material was composed of cDNA or gDNA derived from T cells, B-cell-depleted T cells, or PBMCs. The samples were drawn from two sources: the first 160 participants of the ongoing ImmuneRACE study, and 1,200 or so subjects contributed by 6 global collaborators. Where available, HLA class I and class II types were taken from metadata supplied by the sample provider and were not determined by assay-based typing. The dataset comprised deeply sampled blood TCRbeta repertoires from subjects exposed to, actively infected with, or recovered from COVID-19. Overall study outcomes, separate from this receptor: The amount of clinical and demographic metadata varied by source and participant and was provided uncurated.

The immunoSEQ Assay, a bias-controlled multiplex PCR, was used to amplify TCRbeta CDR3 regions from genomic DNA. As for the authors' bioinformatics: Within the assay, amplification of reference gene primers was used to estimate how many nucleated cells each sample contained. To quantify the absolute abundance of each unique TCRbeta CDR3 rearrangement, sequence reads were collapsed and filtered. For each sample, productive Simpson clonality was calculated by taking the square root of Simpson's diversity index across productive rearrangements. The clones in this table, taken by TCRdb from immuneACCESS, are in-frame only. Not every clone is retained; where verified, under half of the shortfall comes from an unresolved V gene, and the cause of the rest is unknown. Clonal size and the V and J genes are those of that table, whereas D and trimming came from the DNA. Here the sample has 290,000 or so clones; around 90% occur a single time. The leading ten clones occupy more than 2% of the sample.

Collaborating institutions collected whole blood in K2EDTA tubes following their own protocols. For TCRbeta analysis, collaborator samples were shipped as frozen whole blood, as isolated PBMCs, or as DNA extracted from either sample type. The V gene is TRBV28 and the J gene is TRBJ2-3; TRBD2 agrees with 7 junctional bases. The material sequenced was peripheral blood. The sequence derives from a man aged 18 to 29 with active or convalescent COVID-19. The DNA is TGTGCCAGCAGTTACCTCGGGACTAACAAAAATACGCAGTATTTT. Its coded protein is CASSYLGTNKNTQYF. The CDR3 plus the reference TRBV28 and TRBJ2-3 genes for the other parts give the full variable domain: DVKVTQSSRYLVKRTGEKVFLECVQDMDHENMFWYRQDPGLGLRLIYFSYDVKMKEKGDIPEGYSVSREKKERFSLILESASTNQTSMYLCASSYLGTNKNTQYFGPGTRLTVL.